This T cell receptor (beta chain) was captured by sequencing in a study of PD-L1 blockade in urothelial cancer. Study background: At 6 weeks and at 3 weeks (second dose) after treatment start, blood was analyzed.

Method: immunoSEQ multiplex PCR; TCRdb's copy keeps in-frame clones and lacks some. The table includes approximately 46,000 clones, nearly 90% detected once. The CDR3 consists of 15 residues. V lost 1 base and J lost 5; bases outside the gene matches: 6. Germline-derived CDR1 and CDR2 are SGHNT and YYREEE (reference sequence). The specimen was PBMCs, collected around atezolizumab (anti-PD-L1) treatment. The V gene is TRBV5-4, the J gene TRBJ2-5; 9 bases are shared with TRBD2. This TCR was sampled from a man aged 60 to 69 with urothelial cancer. The CDR3 loop is CASSLPAGGLETQYF. The CDR3 region has the DNA TGTGCCAGCAGCTTGCCGGCGGGGGGGCTGGAGACCCAGTACTTC.